This T cell receptor beta chain was found in a study of blood T cell repertoires in COVID-19. On the study more broadly: COVID-19 samples from acute and convalescent phases originated in the United States, Italy and Spain.

Enrollees, about 18 to 89 years old, lived in approximately 24 US areas. Assignment of participants to cohorts was predicated upon participant-reported clinical history. The CDR3 has 13 amino acids. The V and J ends lost 2 bases and 8 bases respectively, with 13 bases between them. Germline V CDR1 and CDR2: SGHRS, YFSETQ. Repertoires were generated with immunoSEQ multiplex PCR, while TCRdb's copy carries only in-frame clones and drops some. This table holds approximately 300,000 clones, more than 85% found once. Sequencing was done on a sample of PBMCs or T cells enriched from blood (not recorded which). The clonotype was recovered from a woman aged 25-40 years who had been exposed to COVID-19. The rearrangement joins TRBV5-1 to TRBJ1-2; tentatively, D is TRBD1 (6 bases). The CDR3, as DNA: TGCGCCAGCAGCTTTTTTACAGGGCAAGGCTACACCTTC. Its translation: CASSFFTGQGYTF.